These 21 T cell receptor beta chains were sequenced from one sample in a study of T-cell memory formation after mild COVID-19 (dated by TCRdb to the early 2020s). The library was obtained by 5' RACE. Sequencing was performed on an Illumina NovaSeq 6000. TCRdb passed the public sequencing reads through fastp at Q25 and MiXCR, retaining productive beta sequences. Each entry is one CDR3 protein sequence, shown with its most common DNA and genes. In all, the sample holds 450,000 to 650,000 distinct CDR3 sequences, and less than 25% of those were seen once. Under 8.5% of the sample is in the top ten clones. The sequenced material came from PBMCs or a T cell subset sorted from them (not recorded which). These receptors all stem from an adult woman who had mild COVID-19 (a few samples of this study predate the infection). The sample titles of this study are shuffled in the database, so cell type and time point are left out; the donor was told from shared clones.

The V call is TRBV27, the J call TRBJ2-5; a weak D match, TRBD1 (6 bases). V dropped 2 bases and J dropped 5 bases, with 9 bases sitting between them. CDR1 and CDR2 (germline): MNHEY, SMNVEV (reference sequence). The CDR3 is made up of 13 amino acids. The CDR3: CASSLQGLETQYF. The CDR3 DNA reads TGTGCCAGCAGTTTACAGGGGCTGGAGACCCAGTACTTC.

J is TRBJ1-1 and V is TRBV7-3; D unclear. The CDR3 length is 14 residues. Germline CDR1 SGHTA, CDR2 FQGTGA. The V end lost 0 bases, the J end lost 9 bases, and 14 bases lay between the germline ends. CDR3 coding DNA: TGTGCCAGCAGCTTAACGAGGACCGAGTCAAAAGCTTTCTTT. This gives the protein CASSLTRTESKAFF.

The chain employs TRBV24-1 and TRBJ2-1, with D possibly TRBD2 on 6 matching bases. This CDR3 is built from 16 residues. V was trimmed by 1 base and J by 5 bases, leaving 14 bases between them. Germline V CDR1 and CDR2: KGHDR, SFDVKD. This CDR3 reads CATSDFAVGGNNEQFF. For the CDR3, the DNA is TGTGCCACCAGTGATTTCGCTGTGGGAGGCAACAATGAGCAGTTCTTC.

This clonotype was seen at least ten times. The chain couples TRBV12-3 or TRBV12-4 to TRBJ2-2; the match to TRBD1 covers 10 bases. The CDR3 has 15 amino acids. The junction had 4 bases not matched to a gene; V was cut back by 6 bases and J by 3 bases. The CDR3 loop is CASSRDRGYTGELFF. DNA of the CDR3: TGTGCCAGCAGCAGGGACAGGGGTTACACCGGGGAGCTGTTTTTT.

The chain joins TRBV3-1 to TRBJ1-3, with 9 nucleotides matching TRBD1. Germline loops: CDR1 LGHDT, CDR2 YNNKEL (reference sequence). This CDR3 comprises 16 residues. V shed 5 bases, J shed 0 bases, and the junction held 5 bases outside the gene matches. The CDR3 region has the DNA TGTGCCAGCAGCGGGACAGGGACGGTCTCTGGAAACACCATATATTTT. Protein: CASSGTGTVSGNTIYF.

The genes are TRBV7-9 and TRBJ2-7; 10 bases align to TRBD1. CDR1 is SEHNR, CDR2 FQNEAQ, per germline (reference sequence). J was trimmed by 3 bases and V by 2 bases; bases with no gene match: 4. CDR3 length: 15 residues. The CDR3 sequence: CASSLPGQGHYEQYF. The CDR3, as DNA: TGTGCCAGCAGCTTACCGGGACAGGGGCACTACGAGCAGTACTTC.

This clonotype was counted many times. J is TRBJ1-2 and V is TRBV12-3 or TRBV12-4; D unresolved. The CDR3 extends over 13 amino acids. Between the trimmed V and J ends, which lost 3 bases and 7 bases, there was a span of 12 bases. CDR3 region: CASSFASAGGYTF. In DNA form, the CDR3 reads TGTGCCAGCAGTTTCGCATCTGCGGGTGGCTACACCTTC.

V and J are TRBV24-1 and TRBJ2-2; no clear D. Trimming shortened V by 5 bases and J by 6 bases, and 12 bases separated the two germline ends. The germline CDR1 and CDR2 sequences are KGHDR and SFDVKD. This CDR3 comprises 14 residues. CDR3 nucleotide sequence: TGTGCCACCAGTGGGAAGGGTACAGCCGGGGAGCTGTTTTTT. This codes for CATSGKGTAGELFF.

This clonotype was detected only a few times. The V and J genes are TRBV5-5 and TRBJ2-6, with TRBD1 matching 8 bases. There are 17 residues in the CDR3. The junction had 8 bases not matched to a gene; V was cut back by 4 bases and J by 2 bases. Germline V gene sequence: CDR1 SGHKS, CDR2 YYEKEE (reference sequence). This CDR3 reads CASSVRQGPPGANVLTF. The CDR3 bases are TGTGCCAGCAGCGTACGACAGGGGCCGCCTGGGGCCAACGTCCTGACTTTC.

This chain connects TRBV12-5 to TRBJ2-1, with D perhaps TRBD1 or TRBD2 (6 bases each). The CDR3 contains 13 residues. Looked up from germline, CDR1 is LGHNT and CDR2 is FRNRAP. V shed 0 bases and J shed 10 bases, with 10 bases lying between them. The chain's CDR3 is CASGLVEGGEQFF. Written as DNA, the CDR3 is TGTGCTAGTGGTTTGGTGGAGGGGGGCGAGCAGTTCTTC.

This chain links TRBV6-5 with TRBJ2-2, with 10 bases identical to TRBD2. The CDR3 consists of 17 residues. The ends lost 4 bases at V and 7 bases at J; junction bases unmatched: 12. Germline assignment: CDR1 MNHEY and CDR2 SVGAGI. DNA of the CDR3: TGTGCCAGCAGTTTACCACTAGCGGGGAGGTTGGACGGGGAGCTGTTTTTT. Protein product: CASSLPLAGRLDGELFF.

V gene TRBV10-3 combines with J gene TRBJ1-2; D possibly corresponds to TRBD1 (5 bases). The CDR3 spans 13 residues. Germline lookup yields CDR1 ENHRY and CDR2 SYGVKD. The V gene lost 10 bases and the J gene lost 3 bases, with 15 bases spanning the gap. The CDR3: CATRDPPHYGYTF. The DNA of the CDR3 is TGTGCCACTCGGGACCCTCCGCACTATGGCTACACCTTC.

This clonotype was recorded a few times. The chain has TRBV3-1 and TRBJ2-5, with 12 nucleotides matching TRBD2. The germline gives CDR1 LGHDT, CDR2 YNNKEL (reference sequence). This CDR3 comprises 19 residues. V gave up 0 bases and J gave up 1 base; unmatched junction bases: 9. The CDR3 reads CASSQDLTSGRYFQETQYF. Written as DNA, the CDR3 is TGTGCCAGCAGCCAAGATCTAACTAGCGGGAGGTACTTCCAAGAGACCCAGTACTTC.

This clonotype was detected only a few times. This sequence joins TRBV7-9 and TRBJ2-1; 10 bases line up with TRBD2. Trimming cost V 6 bases and J 0 bases; bases outside gene matches: 8. The CDR3 runs to 17 residues. From germline, CDR1 is SEHNR and CDR2 FQNEAQ (reference sequence). Here the CDR3 DNA reads TGTGCCAGCAGTCCAGCGGGGGGGCCGCACTCCTACAATGAGCAGTTCTTC. Translated, it gives CASSPAGGPHSYNEQFF.

This chain uses TRBV19 with TRBJ1-1; D remains unclear. Germline values: CDR1 LNHDA, CDR2 SQIVND (reference sequence). The CDR3 sequence is 17 residues long. Deletions cut 6 bases from V and 0 bases from J, with 20 bases between. Here the CDR3 reads CASRAGYRVKMNTEAFF. The DNA of the CDR3 is TGTGCCAGTAGGGCCGGGTACAGAGTCAAAATGAACACTGAAGCTTTCTTT.

This clonotype appeared a few times. The genes are TRBV7-8 and TRBJ1-1, with D possibly being TRBD1 (5 bases). Germline V CDR1 and CDR2: SGHVS, FQNEAQ. Trimming left V 1 base short and J 0 bases short, with 15 bases between. This CDR3 contains 17 residues. The CDR3 sequence: CASSLEGAGTLNTEAFF. CDR3 nucleotides: TGTGCCAGCAGCTTAGAAGGCGCAGGGACGTTGAACACTGAAGCTTTCTTT.

This clonotype is a singleton in its sample. J is TRBJ2-5 and V is TRBV24-1, with D perhaps matching TRBD1 or TRBD2 (5 bases each). From germline, CDR1 is KGHDR and CDR2 SFDVKD. Deletions cut 9 bases from V and 5 bases from J, with 15 bases between. CDR3 size: 13 residues. CDR3 protein: CATAPRGGETQYF. The CDR3 bases are TGTGCCACCGCTCCGAGGGGCGGCGAGACCCAGTACTTC.

This clonotype has only a few counts. The chain joins TRBV9 to TRBJ2-2, with TRBD1 matching over 8 bases. CDR1 SGDLS and CDR2 YYNGEE come from the germline V gene. This CDR3 region has 14 residues. V shed 3 bases, J shed 4 bases, and the junction held 2 bases outside the gene matches. The CDR3 loop is CASSAGQVTGELFF. The CDR3 nucleotides read TGTGCCAGCAGCGCGGGACAGGTCACCGGGGAGCTGTTTTTT.

This clonotype was seen a few times. The genes are TRBV9 and TRBJ1-5; D not resolved. There are 15 residues in the CDR3. Between the trimmed V and J ends, which lost 3 bases and 1 base, there was a span of 11 bases. Germline CDR1 and CDR2: SGDLS and YYNGEE. The CDR3 here is CASSEGGGSNQPQHF. In DNA, the CDR3 is TGTGCCAGCAGCGAGGGAGGAGGAAGCAATCAGCCCCAGCATTTT.

This clonotype was seen only a few times. The rearrangement uses TRBV7-2 and TRBJ2-7; 8 bases line up with TRBD2. Losses at the gene ends were 5 bases for V and 3 bases for J; bases not matched to a gene: 12. There are 16 residues in the CDR3. Germline CDR1 and CDR2: SGHTA and FQGNSA. The CDR3: CASSLRGGVRVYEQYF. As DNA, the CDR3 is TGTGCCAGCAGCCTCCGGGGGGGGGTAAGAGTCTACGAGCAGTACTTC.

There are a few counts of this clonotype. The V and J genes are TRBV3-1 and TRBJ2-2; D is uncertain. Germline V gene sequence: CDR1 LGHDT, CDR2 YNNKEL (reference sequence). V was pared by 2 bases and J by 8 bases, with 12 bases between. CDR3 size: 14 residues. The CDR3 DNA reads as TGTGCCAGCAGCCAATTCGTGACACCTGGGGAGCTGTTTTTT. Amino acids: CASSQFVTPGELFF.